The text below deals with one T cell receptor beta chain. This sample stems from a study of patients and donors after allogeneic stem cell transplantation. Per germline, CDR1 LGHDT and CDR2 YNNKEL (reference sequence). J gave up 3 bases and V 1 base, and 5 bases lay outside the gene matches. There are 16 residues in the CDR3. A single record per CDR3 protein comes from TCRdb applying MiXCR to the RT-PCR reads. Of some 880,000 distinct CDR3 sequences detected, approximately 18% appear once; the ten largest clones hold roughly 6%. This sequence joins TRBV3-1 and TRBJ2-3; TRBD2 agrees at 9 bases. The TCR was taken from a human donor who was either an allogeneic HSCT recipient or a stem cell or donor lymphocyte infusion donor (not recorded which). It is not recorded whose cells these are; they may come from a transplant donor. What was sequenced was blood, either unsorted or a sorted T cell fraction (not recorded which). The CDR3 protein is CASSQVGGGATDTQYF. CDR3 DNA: TGTGCCAGCAGCCAAGTAGGCGGGGGGGCGACAGATACGCAGTATTTT.